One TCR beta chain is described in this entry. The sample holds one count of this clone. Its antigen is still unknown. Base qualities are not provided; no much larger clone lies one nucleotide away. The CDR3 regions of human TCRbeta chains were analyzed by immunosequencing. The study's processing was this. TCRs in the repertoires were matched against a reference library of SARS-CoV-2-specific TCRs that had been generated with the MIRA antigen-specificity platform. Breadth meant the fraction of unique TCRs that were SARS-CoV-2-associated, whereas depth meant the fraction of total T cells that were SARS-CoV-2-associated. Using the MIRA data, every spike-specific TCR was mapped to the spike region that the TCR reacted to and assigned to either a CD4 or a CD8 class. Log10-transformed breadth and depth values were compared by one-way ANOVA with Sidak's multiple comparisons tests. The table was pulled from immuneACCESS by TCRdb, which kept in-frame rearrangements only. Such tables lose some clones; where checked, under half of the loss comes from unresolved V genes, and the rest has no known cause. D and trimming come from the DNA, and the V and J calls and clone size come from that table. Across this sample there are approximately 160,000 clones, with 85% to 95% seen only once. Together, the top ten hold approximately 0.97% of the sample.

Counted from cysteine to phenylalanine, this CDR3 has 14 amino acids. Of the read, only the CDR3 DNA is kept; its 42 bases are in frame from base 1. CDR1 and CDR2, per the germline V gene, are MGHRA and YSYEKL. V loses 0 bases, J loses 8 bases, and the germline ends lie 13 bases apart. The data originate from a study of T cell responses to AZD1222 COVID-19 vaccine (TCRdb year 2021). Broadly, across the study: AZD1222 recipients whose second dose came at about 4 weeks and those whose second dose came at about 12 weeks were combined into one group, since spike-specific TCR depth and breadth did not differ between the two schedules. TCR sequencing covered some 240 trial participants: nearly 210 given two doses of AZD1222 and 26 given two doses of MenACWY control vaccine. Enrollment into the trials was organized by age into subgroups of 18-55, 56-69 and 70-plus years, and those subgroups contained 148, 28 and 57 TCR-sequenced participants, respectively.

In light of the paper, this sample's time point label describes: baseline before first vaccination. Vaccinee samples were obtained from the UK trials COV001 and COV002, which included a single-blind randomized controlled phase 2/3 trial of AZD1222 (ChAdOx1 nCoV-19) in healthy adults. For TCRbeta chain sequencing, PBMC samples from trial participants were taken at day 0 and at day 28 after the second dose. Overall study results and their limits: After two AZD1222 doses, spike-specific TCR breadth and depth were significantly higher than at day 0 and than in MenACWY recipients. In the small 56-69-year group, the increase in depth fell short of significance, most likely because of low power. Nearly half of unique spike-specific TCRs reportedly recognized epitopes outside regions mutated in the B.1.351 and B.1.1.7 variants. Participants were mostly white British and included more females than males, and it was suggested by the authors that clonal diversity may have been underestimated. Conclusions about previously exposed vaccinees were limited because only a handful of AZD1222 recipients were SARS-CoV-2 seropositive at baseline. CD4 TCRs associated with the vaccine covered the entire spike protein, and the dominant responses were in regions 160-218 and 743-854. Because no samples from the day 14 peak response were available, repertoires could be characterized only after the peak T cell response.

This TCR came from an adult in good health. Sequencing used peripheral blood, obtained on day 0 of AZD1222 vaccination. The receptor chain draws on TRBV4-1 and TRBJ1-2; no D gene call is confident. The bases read TGCGCCAGCAGCCAAGAACTCCGGGGAGGCGGCTACACCTTC. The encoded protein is CASSQELRGGGYTF.